The clone carrying this TCR beta chain has only one observation. Its target is not known. The data belong to a study of T cell responses to AZD1222 COVID-19 vaccine. Assay: immunoSEQ multiplex PCR; the TCRdb copy retains only in-frame clones and omits some. The sample has 140,000 or so clones, approximately 90% seen once. Pooling was applied to second doses at about 4 or about 12 weeks. Study observations and caveats: Just a handful of AZD1222 recipients tested seropositive at baseline. Following two doses of AZD1222, Spike-specific TCR breadth and depth rose.

The clonotype originates from an adult who received the AZD1222 COVID-19 vaccine. The material sequenced was peripheral blood, taken 28 days after the second AZD1222 dose.

The CDR3 DNA follows: TGTGCCTGGCGCCGGTCGGCTAATGAAAAACTGTTTTTT. Protein: CAWRRSANEKLFF. This rearrangement joins TRBV30 to TRBJ1-4; D unresolved. Germline loops: CDR1 GTSNPN, CDR2 SVGIG (reference sequence). With 5 bases removed from V and 3 bases from J, the gap between germline ends came to 10 bases. The CDR3 loop spans 13 amino acids.